A single sample gave rise to the 15 T cell receptor beta chains below, sequenced in a study of tissue T cells after allogeneic stem cell transplantation. TCRdb keeps only in-frame clones here, not all; method: immunoSEQ multiplex PCR. The sample lists about 50,000 clones; roughly four fifths were seen once. The sequenced sample was sorted cells pooled from one or two spleens. Receptors originate from a pool of C57BL/6 mice in good health.

Comment on this clone: Mouse germline and gene names are used. The read falls 1 residue short of the CDR3 end, and the missing part is taken from the germline J gene. This chain links TRBV13-2 with TRBJ1-2; TRBD1 matches 11 bases. CDR3 length: 15 amino acids. Unmatched junction bases numbered 4, after V lost 2 bases and J lost 4 bases. Per the germline V gene, CDR1 is NNHNN and CDR2 is SYGAGS (reference sequence). The CDR3 DNA, read in part, is TGTGCCAGCGGTGACCGGGACAGGGGGGGCTCCGACTACACC. Translated, it gives CASGDRDRGGSDYT. The entire CDR3 protein reads CASGDRDRGGSDYTF.

About this clone itself: Gene names are mouse gene names. The read gets to within 1 residue of the CDR3 end, and the germline J gene fills in the rest. Other nucleotide sequences in the sample specify the same CDR3. The chain carries TRBV20 and TRBJ1-3; perhaps TRBD1 as D (5 bases). The CDR3 is made up of 14 amino acids. Germline-derived CDR1 and CDR2 are GFQATS and STVNSAI. The V end lost 1 base, the J end lost 0 bases, and 7 bases lay between the germline ends. CDR3 protein: CGARAGNSGNTLYF. The CDR3 DNA, read in part, is TGTGGTGCTAGGGCAGGGAATTCTGGAAATACGCTCTAT.

This clone has a handful of counts. Gene names refer to mouse genes. The read stops 1 residue short of the end of the CDR3; the missing end is completed from the germline J gene. This chain uses TRBV15 with TRBJ2-7; weak D call: TRBD2 (7 bases). Germline CDR1 SGHND, CDR2 FRSKSL. This CDR3 spans 12 amino acids. V was trimmed by 8 bases and J by 4 bases, leaving 12 bases between them. The part of the CDR3 DNA that was read is TGTGCCAGCGTTAAGGGGGGGTATGAACAGTAC. Translated: CASVKGGYEQY. The whole CDR3 is CASVKGGYEQYF.

Note on this clone: Gene labels here are mouse ones. The CDR3 end lies 1 residue beyond the end of the read and is filled in from the germline J gene. The J gene is TRBJ1-4, the V gene TRBV16; a possible D gene is TRBD1 (6 bases). V gave up 5 bases and J gave up 4 bases, with 8 bases separating them. The CDR3 has 13 amino acids. The germline gives CDR1 SGHSA, CDR2 FRNQAP. This CDR3 is CASSRDNNERLFF. The DNA read from the CDR3 is TGTGCAAGCAGCCGGGACAACAACGAAAGATTATTT.

This clone was detected a few times. The gene symbols are mouse symbols. The CDR3 extends 1 residue past the end of the read, so its final part is completed from the germline J gene. The chain is built from TRBV17 and TRBJ2-7; D is perhaps TRBD1 (6 bases). Per germline, CDR1 MNHDT and CDR2 YYDKIL. V was shortened by 1 base and J by 3 bases, with 10 bases between the two germline ends. The CDR3 loop spans 14 amino acids. The CDR3 loop is CASSRARDNYEQYF. The part of the CDR3 DNA that was read is TGTGCTAGCAGTAGAGCCCGGGACAACTATGAACAGTAC.

Notes on this clone: Genes and germline come from the mouse. The CDR3 end falls 1 residue outside the read, so it is completed with the germline J gene. This rearrangement joins TRBV13-1 to TRBJ2-1, with 11 nucleotides matching TRBD2. The CDR3 spans 16 residues. CDR1 and CDR2 from the germline V gene are NSHNY and SYGAGN. V lost 3 bases, J lost 0 bases, and 2 bases stayed unmatched. The sequenced part of the CDR3 DNA is TGTGCCAGCAGTGGGGGACTGGGGGTTAACTATGCTGAGCAGTTC. Translating it yields CASSGGLGVNYAEQF. The whole CDR3 protein reads CASSGGLGVNYAEQFF.

This clone was observed a few times. The germline and genes are mouse ones. The read ends 1 residue shy of where the CDR3 ends; the end is completed using the germline J gene. V is TRBV13-3 and J is TRBJ2-1; D uncertain. The CDR3 is made up of 14 amino acids. Germline assignment: CDR1 NNHDY and CDR2 SYVADS. Trimming left V 0 bases short and J 1 base short, with 5 bases between. CDR3 DNA (partial): TGTGCCAGCAGTGATGGGATAAACTATGCTGAGCAGTTC. Translating gives CASSDGINYAEQF. From start to end, the CDR3 is CASSDGINYAEQFF.

With respect to this clone: Gene labels here are mouse ones. The read gets to within 1 residue of the CDR3 end, and the germline J gene fills in the rest. The chain combines TRBV26 with TRBJ1-4; possible D gene TRBD1, 5 bases. Trimming took off 5 bases at V and 0 bases at J, with 7 bases between the two ends. CDR3 length: 14 residues. Germline lookup yields CDR1 KGHPV and CDR2 FQNQEV (reference sequence). This chain's CDR3 is CASSWTISNERLFF. The CDR3 bases that were read are TGTGCCAGCAGTTGGACAATTTCCAACGAAAGATTATTT.

Concerning this clone itself: Gene names and germline match the mouse. The read ends 1 residue shy of where the CDR3 ends; the end is completed using the germline J gene. The chain recombines TRBV12-1 with TRBJ1-3, with 9 bases that match TRBD1. The ends lost 2 bases at V and 4 bases at J; junction bases unmatched: 2. The CDR3 covers 14 residues. Germline CDR1 SGHSN, CDR2 HYEKVE. The CDR3: CASSPGTGGNTLYF. The sequenced CDR3 bases are TGTGCCAGCTCTCCCGGGACAGGGGGAAATACGCTCTAT.

Turning to this clone: The genes and germline here are from mouse. The CDR3 goes on 1 residue after the read ends, and that part is filled in from the germline J gene. The genes are TRBV31 and TRBJ2-1, with TRBD2 identical over 10 bases. Germline V gene lookup returns CDR1 GKSSPN and CDR2 SITVG. Trimming took 4 bases from V and 6 from J; bases not matched to a gene: 3. The CDR3 has 13 residues. CDR3 DNA, as far as it was read: TGTGCCTGGACTGGGGGGGCGCGTGCTGAGCAGTTC. Its protein product is CAWTGGARAEQF. The whole CDR3 protein is CAWTGGARAEQFF.

This clone came up a few times. Gene names are mouse gene names. The read is 1 residue too short to cover the CDR3 end, so that end is filled in from the germline J gene. J is TRBJ2-7 and V is TRBV5; TRBD1 or TRBD2 may be the D gene (6 bases each). The length of the CDR3 is 14 residues. The germline gives CDR1 LGHNA, CDR2 YNLKQL (reference sequence). With 0 bases removed from V and 3 bases from J, the gap between germline ends came to 9 bases. CDR3 protein: CASSQDWGRYEQYF. The part of the CDR3 DNA that was read is TGTGCCAGCAGCCAAGATTGGGGGCGCTATGAACAGTAC.

Comment on this clone: The gene names here belong to mouse. The missing CDR3 end, 1 residue past where the read stops, is filled in from the germline J gene. The genes are TRBV13-3 and TRBJ2-3; D possibly corresponds to TRBD2 (5 bases). Trimming removed 2 bases at V and 4 bases at J, with 8 bases between. The CDR3 is 13 amino acids. From germline, CDR1 is NNHDY and CDR2 SYVADS. The CDR3 sequence is CASSDWDSETLYF. CDR3 bases read: TGTGCCAGCAGTGACTGGGATTCAGAAACGCTGTAT.

This clone was observed a single time. Germline and genes: mouse. The CDR3 extends 1 residue past the end of the read, so its final part is completed from the germline J gene. V usage is TRBV3 and J usage is TRBJ2-5; a possible D gene is TRBD1 (5 bases). V gave up 6 bases and J gave up 4 bases, with 5 bases separating them. This CDR3 is 11 amino acids long. CDR1 SNHLY and CDR2 FYNGKV come from the germline V gene (reference sequence). CDR3 sequence: CASRTEDTQYF. The DNA read from the CDR3 is TGTGCCAGCAGGACAGAAGACACCCAGTAC.

In regard to this clone: Any gene name here is a mouse gene name. The read ends 1 residue before the CDR3 terminus; that terminus is restored from the germline J gene. The chain couples TRBV3 to TRBJ2-1, with 13 nucleotides matching TRBD2. From germline, CDR1 is SNHLY and CDR2 FYNGKV (reference sequence). V dropped 5 bases and J dropped 1; count of bases not matched to a gene: 8. This CDR3 region has 18 residues. CDR3 bases read: TGTGCCAGCAGCGACGGGACTGGGGGGGTGTGGAACTATGCTGAGCAGTTC. Translating gives CASSDGTGGVWNYAEQF. In full, the CDR3 reads CASSDGTGGVWNYAEQFF.

Remarks on this clone: Germline and genes: mouse. The sequenced fragment ends 1 residue before the CDR3 boundary, so the rest is inferred from the germline J gene. The J gene is TRBJ2-5, the V gene TRBV4, with 7 bases lining up with TRBD1. CDR1 is LGHDT, CDR2 YNNKQL, per germline (reference sequence). CDR3 size: 12 residues. V dropped 4 bases and J dropped 6; count of bases not matched to a gene: 1. CDR3 region: CASSSRGDTQYF. CDR3 DNA (partial): TGTGCCAGCAGCTCCAGGGGGGACACCCAGTAC.